This paragraph reports one TCR beta chain. This sample is part of a study of blood T cell repertoires in COVID-19. Only in-frame clones appear in the TCRdb table, and some are missing; sequencing was by immunoSEQ multiplex PCR. Of approximately 120,000 clones in the sample, about four fifths were seen once. This CDR3 region has 12 residues. The germline V and J ends were trimmed by 6 bases and 5 bases, with 10 bases remaining between them. Germline values: CDR1 LNHDA, CDR2 SQIVND (reference sequence). V gene TRBV19 combines with J gene TRBJ1-1, with D unresolved. The receptor was derived from a man in his 60s with acute or convalescent COVID-19. Sequencing input: peripheral blood. CDR3 region: CASRSGRTEAFF. CDR3 DNA sequence: TGTGCCAGTAGAAGCGGCAGGACTGAAGCTTTCTTT. The full variable domain, rest sourced from reference TRBV19 and TRBJ1-1, is DGGITQSPKYLFRKEGQNVTLSCEQNLNHDAMYWYRQDPGQGLRLIYYSQIVNDFQKGDIAEGYSVSREKKESFPLTVTSAQKNPTAFYLCASRSGRTEAFFGQGTRLTVV.